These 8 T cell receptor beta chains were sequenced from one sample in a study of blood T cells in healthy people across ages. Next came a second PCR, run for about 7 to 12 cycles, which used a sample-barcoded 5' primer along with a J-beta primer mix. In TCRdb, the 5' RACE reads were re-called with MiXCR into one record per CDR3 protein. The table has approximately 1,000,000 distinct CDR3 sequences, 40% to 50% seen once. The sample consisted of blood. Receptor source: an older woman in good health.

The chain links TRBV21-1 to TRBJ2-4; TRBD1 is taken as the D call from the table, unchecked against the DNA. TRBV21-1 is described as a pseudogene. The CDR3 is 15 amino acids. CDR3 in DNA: TGTGCCAGCAGCAAAGAGACAGGGGTGCAAAACATTCAGTACTTC. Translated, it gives CASSKETGVQNIQYF.

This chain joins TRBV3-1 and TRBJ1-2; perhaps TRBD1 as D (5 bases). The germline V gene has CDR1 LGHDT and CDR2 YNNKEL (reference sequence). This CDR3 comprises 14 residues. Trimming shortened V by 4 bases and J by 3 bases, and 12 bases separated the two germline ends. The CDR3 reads CASSPRVGDYGYTF. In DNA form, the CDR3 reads TGTGCCAGCAGCCCCCGGGTAGGGGACTATGGCTACACCTTC.

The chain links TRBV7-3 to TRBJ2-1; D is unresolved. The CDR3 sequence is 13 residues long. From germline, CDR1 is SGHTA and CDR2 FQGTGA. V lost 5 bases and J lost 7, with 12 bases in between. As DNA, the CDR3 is TGTGCCAGCAGCACCAGACTCTTTAATGAGCAGTTCTTC. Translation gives CASSTRLFNEQFF.

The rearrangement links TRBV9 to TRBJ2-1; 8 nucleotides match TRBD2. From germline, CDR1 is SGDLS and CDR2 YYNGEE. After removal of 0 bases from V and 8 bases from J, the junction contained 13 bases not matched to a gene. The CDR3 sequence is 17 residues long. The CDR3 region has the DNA TGTGCCAGCAGCGTAGGTAGCGGGACCCCTCTACGCTATGAGCAGTTCTTC. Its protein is CASSVGSGTPLRYEQFF.

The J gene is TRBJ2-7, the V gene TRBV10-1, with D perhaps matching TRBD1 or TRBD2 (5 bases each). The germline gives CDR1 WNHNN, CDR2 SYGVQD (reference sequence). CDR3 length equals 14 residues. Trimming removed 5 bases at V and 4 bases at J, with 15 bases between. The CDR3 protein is CASSNPGRNYEQYF. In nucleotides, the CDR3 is TGCGCCAGCAGTAACCCGGGACGGAATTACGAGCAGTACTTC.

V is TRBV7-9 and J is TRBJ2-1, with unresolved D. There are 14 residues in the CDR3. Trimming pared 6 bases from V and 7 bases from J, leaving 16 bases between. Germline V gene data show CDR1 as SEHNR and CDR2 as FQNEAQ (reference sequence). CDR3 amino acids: CASSSAQDGNEQFF. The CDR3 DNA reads TGTGCCAGCAGTTCAGCCCAAGACGGGAATGAGCAGTTCTTC. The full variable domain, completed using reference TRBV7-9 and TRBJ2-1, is DTGVSQNPRHKITKRGQNVTFRCDPISEHNRLYWYRQTLGQGPEFLTYFQNEAQLEKSRLLSDRFSAERPKGSFSTLEIQRTEQGDSAMYLCASSSAQDGNEQFFGPGTRLTVL.

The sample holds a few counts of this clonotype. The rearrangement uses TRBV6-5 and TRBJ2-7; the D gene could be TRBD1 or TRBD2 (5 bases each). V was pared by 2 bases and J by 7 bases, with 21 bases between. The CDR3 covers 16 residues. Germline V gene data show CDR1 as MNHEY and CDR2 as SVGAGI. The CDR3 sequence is CASSYGLGTTVREQYF. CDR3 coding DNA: TGTGCCAGCAGTTACGGGTTAGGGACGACGGTTAGGGAGCAGTACTTC.

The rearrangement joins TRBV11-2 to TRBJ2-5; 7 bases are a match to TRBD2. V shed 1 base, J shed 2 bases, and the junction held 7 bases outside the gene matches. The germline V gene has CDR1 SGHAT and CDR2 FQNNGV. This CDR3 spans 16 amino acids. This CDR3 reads CASSLGLQAGQETQYF. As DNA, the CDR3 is TGTGCCAGCAGCTTAGGCCTCCAAGCGGGACAAGAGACCCAGTACTTC. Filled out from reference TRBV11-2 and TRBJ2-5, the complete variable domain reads EAGVAQSPRYKIIEKRQSVAFWCNPISGHATLYWYQQILGQGPKLLIQFQNNGVVDDSQLPKDRFSAERLKGVDSTLKIQPAKLEDSAVYLCASSLGLQAGQETQYFGPGTRLLVL.